Each of the 17 T cell receptor beta chains below was sequenced from the same sample in a study of shared clonotypes between healthy human individuals. The table came from immunoSEQ multiplex PCR; TCRdb's copy has only in-frame clones and leaves some out. The table records millions of clones, approximately 95% of them present only once. Sequencing was performed on naive CD4+ T cells from PBMCs. The subset here: CD45RA+ positively selected. All receptors derive from a man aged 18 to 30 in good health. Some clones in this sample may be carry-over from other donors' samples.

J is TRBJ2-6 and V is TRBV9, with D perhaps TRBD1 (9 bases). Germline CDR1 and CDR2: SGDLS and YYNGEE. The V gene lost 3 bases and the J gene lost 2 bases, with 18 bases spanning the gap. CDR3 size: 18 residues. For the CDR3, the DNA is TGTGCCAGCAGCGGTAGCGGGACAGGGAAAGCTGGGGCCAACGTCCTGACTTTC. Residues: CASSGSGTGKAGANVLTF.

The V and J genes are TRBV29-1 and TRBJ2-2, with D perhaps assigned TRBD1 or TRBD2 (5 bases each). The germline V gene has CDR1 SQVTM and CDR2 ANQGSEA. This CDR3 comprises 14 residues. The V gene lost 4 bases and the J gene lost 8 bases, with 17 bases spanning the gap. The CDR3 is CSVGGGLGAGELFF. The DNA for the CDR3 is TGCAGCGTTGGGGGCGGGCTCGGGGCTGGGGAGCTGTTTTTT.

The chain joins TRBV5-1 to TRBJ2-7, with 11 bases identical to TRBD2. In germline, CDR1 is SGHRS, CDR2 YFSETQ. Trimming took 7 bases from V and 7 from J; bases not matched to a gene: 10. This CDR3 contains 14 residues. DNA of the CDR3: TGCGCCAGCCAATCCGGACTAGCGGGTCTTGAGCAGTACTTC. Translating gives CASQSGLAGLEQYF.

The chain couples TRBV7-8 to TRBJ2-3; TRBD2 matches at 10 bases. The CDR3 consists of 16 residues. Germline loops: CDR1 SGHVS, CDR2 FQNEAQ. V shed 1 base, J shed 7 bases, and the junction held 8 bases outside the gene matches. Written as DNA, the CDR3 is TGTGCCAGCAGCTTAGTTGCTAGCGGGAGTGTAAATACGCAGTATTTT. Translated: CASSLVASGSVNTQYF.

The gene calls are TRBV28 and TRBJ2-7; TRBD1 is a possible D gene (7 bases). This CDR3 has 14 residues. V was trimmed by 6 bases and J by 7 bases, leaving 19 bases between them. Germline V gene lookup returns CDR1 MDHEN and CDR2 SYDVKM. CDR3 nucleotides: TGTGCCAGCAGGGCGGGACAGCGAATTTGGGAGCAGTACTTC. Translation: CASRAGQRIWEQYF.

V usage is TRBV5-1 and J usage is TRBJ1-1; D call uncertain. CDR1 and CDR2 from the germline V gene are SGHRS and YFSETQ. Deletions cut 4 bases from V and 4 bases from J, with 14 bases between. The CDR3 extends over 14 amino acids. The CDR3 spells CASSPAGRGTEAFF. As DNA, the CDR3 is TGCGCCAGCAGCCCTGCGGGTCGGGGCACTGAAGCTTTCTTT.

The chain is built from TRBV18 and TRBJ2-7; TRBD2 agrees at 10 bases. CDR1 and CDR2 (germline): KGHSH, LQKENI. With 1 base clipped from V and 7 bases from J, the junction kept 4 bases outside the gene matches. The CDR3 is made up of 14 amino acids. CDR3 sequence reads: CASSPQLAGREQYF. CDR3 DNA: TGTGCCAGCTCACCACAACTAGCGGGACGGGAGCAGTACTTC. Full variable domain (outside the CDR3, taken from reference TRBV18 and TRBJ2-7): NAGVMQNPRHLVRRRGQEARLRCSPMKGHSHVYWYRQLPEEGLKFMVYLQKENIIDESGMPKERFSAEFPKEGPSILRIQQVVRGDSAAYFCASSPQLAGREQYFGPGTRLTVT.

The V gene is TRBV6-6, the J gene TRBJ1-1; 8 bases line up with TRBD1. Losses at the gene ends were 5 bases for V and 1 base for J; bases not matched to a gene: 6. Germline values: CDR1 MNHNY, CDR2 SVGAGI (reference sequence). There are 15 residues in the CDR3. CDR3 bases: TGTGCCAGCAGTACGACAGGGGCTACGAACACTGAAGCTTTCTTT. This gives the protein CASSTTGATNTEAFF.

The gene calls are TRBV6-5 and TRBJ2-7; D is possibly TRBD1 (5 bases). Trimming took 10 bases from V and 4 from J, leaving 20 bases between them. Germline V gene lookup returns CDR1 MNHEY and CDR2 SVGAGI. CDR3 length: 14 amino acids. The CDR3 DNA reads as TGTGCCACCGCCAGGGTCTTCGGGTCGTACGAGCAGTACTTC. Its protein product is CATARVFGSYEQYF.

V is TRBV12-5 and J is TRBJ2-1; 12 bases are a match to TRBD1. The CDR3 extends over 18 amino acids. Germline V CDR1 and CDR2: LGHNT, FRNRAP. V gave up 6 bases and J gave up 4 bases; unmatched junction bases: 13. CDR3 DNA: TGTGCTAGTGGGACGGGACAGGGGGCTGGCGGGAGTTACAATGAGCAGTTCTTC. Translated: CASGTGQGAGGSYNEQFF. Filled out from reference TRBV12-5 and TRBJ2-1, the complete variable domain reads DARVTQTPRHKVTEMGQEVTMRCQPILGHNTVFWYRQTMMQGLELLAYFRNRAPLDDSGMPKDRFSAEMPDATLATLKIQPSEPRDSAVYFCASGTGQGAGGSYNEQFFGPGTRLTVL.

This clone was found a few times. V and J are TRBV15 and TRBJ1-5; D gene uncertain. Germline lookup yields CDR1 LNHNV and CDR2 YYDKDF (reference sequence). V lost 5 bases, J lost 5 bases, and 10 bases lay in between. The CDR3 sequence is 13 residues long. DNA for the CDR3: TGTGCCACCAGCTGGGGTGCGGATCAGCCCCAGCATTTT. Translating it yields CATSWGADQPQHF.

The rearrangement uses TRBV29-1 and TRBJ1-1, with 7 bases matching TRBD1. This CDR3 is built from 14 residues. Germline V gives CDR1 SQVTM, CDR2 ANQGSEA. The trim removed 4 bases at V and 3 bases at J, leaving 8 bases unmatched. The CDR3 protein is CSVGHRGPDTEAFF. CDR3 coding DNA: TGCAGCGTTGGGCACAGGGGTCCGGACACTGAAGCTTTCTTT. Using reference TRBV29-1 and TRBJ1-1 for the parts outside the CDR3, the full variable domain is SAVISQKPSRDICQRGTSLTIQCQVDSQVTMMFWYRQQPGQSLTLIATANQGSEATYESGFVIDKFPISRPNLTFSTLTVSNMSPEDSSIYLCSVGHRGPDTEAFFGQGTRLTVV.

V usage is TRBV28 and J usage is TRBJ1-4; TRBD1 is a possible D gene (6 bases). Trimming removed 5 bases from V and 5 bases from J, with 12 bases in between. Germline V gene lookup returns CDR1 MDHEN and CDR2 SYDVKM. The CDR3 extends over 14 amino acids. The CDR3 loop reads CASSIRTVNEKLFF. The CDR3 coding sequence is TGTGCCAGCAGTATAAGGACAGTCAATGAAAAACTGTTTTTT.

This clone was detected only once. V usage is TRBV9 and J usage is TRBJ2-7; D remains unclear. With 4 bases removed from V and 5 bases from J, the gap between germline ends came to 13 bases. CDR1 and CDR2 (germline): SGDLS, YYNGEE. This CDR3 spans 13 amino acids. This chain's CDR3 is CASSTTNSDEQYF. The CDR3 nucleotides are TGTGCCAGCAGCACAACGAATTCTGACGAGCAGTACTTC.

The chain uses TRBV9 and TRBJ2-5; TRBD2 is a possible D gene (7 bases). CDR1 and CDR2 from the germline V gene are SGDLS and YYNGEE. V lost 0 bases, J lost 4 bases, and 16 bases lay in between. The CDR3 spans 16 residues. The CDR3 DNA is TGTGCCAGCAGCGTAGGCCCTAGCGGAGGGGGAGAGACCCAGTACTTC. Amino acid sequence: CASSVGPSGGGETQYF.

J is TRBJ2-7 and V is TRBV28, with 7 positions matching TRBD1. Germline assignment: CDR1 MDHEN and CDR2 SYDVKM. The V segment lost 2 bases and the J segment 0 bases; nucleotides outside the gene matches: 7. The CDR3 contains 16 residues. For the CDR3, the DNA is TGTGCCAGCAGTTTAATAGGGACAGAGAGCTCCTACGAGCAGTACTTC. As protein: CASSLIGTESSYEQYF.

J is TRBJ2-2 and V is TRBV19, with TRBD2 identical over 8 bases. J was trimmed by 3 bases and V by 5 bases; bases with no gene match: 5. Germline V CDR1 and CDR2: LNHDA, SQIVND (reference sequence). The CDR3 runs to 15 residues. CDR3 in amino acids: CASSAVAGYTGELFF. As DNA, the CDR3 is TGTGCCAGTAGTGCCGTAGCGGGGTACACCGGGGAGCTGTTTTTT.